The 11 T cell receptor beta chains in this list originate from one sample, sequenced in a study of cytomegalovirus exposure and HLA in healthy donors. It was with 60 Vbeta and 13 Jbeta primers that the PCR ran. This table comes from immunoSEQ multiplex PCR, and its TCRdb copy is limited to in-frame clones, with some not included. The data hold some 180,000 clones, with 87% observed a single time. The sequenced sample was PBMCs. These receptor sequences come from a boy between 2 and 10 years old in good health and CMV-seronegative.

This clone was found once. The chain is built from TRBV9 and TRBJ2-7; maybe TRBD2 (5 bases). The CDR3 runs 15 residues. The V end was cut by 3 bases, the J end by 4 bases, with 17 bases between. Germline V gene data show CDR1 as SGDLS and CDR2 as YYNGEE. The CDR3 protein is CASSERALSRYEQYF. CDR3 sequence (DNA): TGTGCCAGCAGCGAGAGGGCGCTTTCTCGATACGAGCAGTACTTC.

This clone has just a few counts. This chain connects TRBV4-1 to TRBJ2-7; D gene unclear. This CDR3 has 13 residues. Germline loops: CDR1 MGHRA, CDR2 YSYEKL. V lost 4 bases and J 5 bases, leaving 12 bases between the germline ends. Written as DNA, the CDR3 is TGCGCCAGCAGCCCCCTAGACCCAAACGAGCAGTACTTC. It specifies CASSPLDPNEQYF.

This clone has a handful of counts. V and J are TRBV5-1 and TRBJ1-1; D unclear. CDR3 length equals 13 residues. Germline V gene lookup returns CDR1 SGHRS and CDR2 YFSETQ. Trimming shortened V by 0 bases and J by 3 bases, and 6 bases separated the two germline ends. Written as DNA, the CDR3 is TGCGCCAGCAGCTTGGTACCAGACACTGAAGCTTTCTTT. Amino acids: CASSLVPDTEAFF.

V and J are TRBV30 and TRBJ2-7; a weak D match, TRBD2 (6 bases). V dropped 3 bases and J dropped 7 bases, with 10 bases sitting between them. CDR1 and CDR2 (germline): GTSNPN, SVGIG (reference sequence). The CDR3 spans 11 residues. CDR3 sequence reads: CAWSGGGEQYF. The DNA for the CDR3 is TGTGCCTGGAGCGGGGGAGGAGAGCAGTACTTC. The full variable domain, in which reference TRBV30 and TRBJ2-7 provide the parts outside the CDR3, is SQTIHQWPATLVQPVGSPLSLECTVEGTSNPNLYWYRQAAGRGLQLLFYSVGIGQISSEVPQNLSASRPQDRQFILSSKKLLLSDSGFYLCAWSGGGEQYFGPGTRLTVT.

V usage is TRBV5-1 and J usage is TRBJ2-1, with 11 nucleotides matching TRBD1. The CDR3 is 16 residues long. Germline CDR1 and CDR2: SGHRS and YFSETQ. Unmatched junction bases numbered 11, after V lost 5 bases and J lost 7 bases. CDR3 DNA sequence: TGCGCCAGCAGTTTTGGCCCGGGACAGGGGGTTAATGAGCAGTTCTTC. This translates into CASSFGPGQGVNEQFF. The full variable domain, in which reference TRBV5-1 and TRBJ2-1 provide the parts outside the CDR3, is KAGVTQTPRYLIKTRGQQVTLSCSPISGHRSVSWYQQTPGQGLQFLFEYFSETQRNKGNFPGRFSGRQFSNSRSEMNVSTLELGDSALYLCASSFGPGQGVNEQFFGPGTRLTVL.

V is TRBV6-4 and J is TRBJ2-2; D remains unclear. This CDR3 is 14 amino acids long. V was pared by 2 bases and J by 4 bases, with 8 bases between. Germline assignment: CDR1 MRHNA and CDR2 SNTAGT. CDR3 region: CASSDGQSTGELFF. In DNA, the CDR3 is TGTGCCAGCAGTGACGGGCAGAGCACCGGGGAGCTGTTTTTT.

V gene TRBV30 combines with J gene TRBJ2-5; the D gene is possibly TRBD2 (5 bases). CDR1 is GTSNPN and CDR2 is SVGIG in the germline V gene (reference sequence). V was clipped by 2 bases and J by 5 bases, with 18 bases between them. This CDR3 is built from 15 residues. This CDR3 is CAWSRKVTGSETQYF. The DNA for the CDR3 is TGTGCCTGGAGTCGTAAGGTGACGGGGTCCGAGACCCAGTACTTC.

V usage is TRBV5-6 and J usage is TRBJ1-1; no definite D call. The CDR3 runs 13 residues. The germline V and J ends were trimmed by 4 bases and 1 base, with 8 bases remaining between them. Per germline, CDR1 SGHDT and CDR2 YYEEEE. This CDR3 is CASSARTNTEAFF. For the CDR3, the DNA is TGTGCCAGCAGCGCGAGAACGAACACTGAAGCTTTCTTT.

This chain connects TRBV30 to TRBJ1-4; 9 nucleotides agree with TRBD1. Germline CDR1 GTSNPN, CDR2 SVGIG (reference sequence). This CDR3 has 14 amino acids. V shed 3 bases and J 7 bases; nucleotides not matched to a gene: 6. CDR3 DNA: TGTGCCTGGAGGGCGGGACAGGGACGTGAAAAACTGTTTTTT. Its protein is CAWRAGQGREKLFF. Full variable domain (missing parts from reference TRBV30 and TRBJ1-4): SQTIHQWPATLVQPVGSPLSLECTVEGTSNPNLYWYRQAAGRGLQLLFYSVGIGQISSEVPQNLSASRPQDRQFILSSKKLLLSDSGFYLCAWRAGQGREKLFFGSGTQLSVL.

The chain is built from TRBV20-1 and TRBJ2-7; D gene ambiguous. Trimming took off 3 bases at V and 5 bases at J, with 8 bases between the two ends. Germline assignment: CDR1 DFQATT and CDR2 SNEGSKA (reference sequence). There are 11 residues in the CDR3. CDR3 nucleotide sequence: TGCAGTGCTAGTCAAACAGACGAGCAGTACTTC. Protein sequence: CSASQTDEQYF.

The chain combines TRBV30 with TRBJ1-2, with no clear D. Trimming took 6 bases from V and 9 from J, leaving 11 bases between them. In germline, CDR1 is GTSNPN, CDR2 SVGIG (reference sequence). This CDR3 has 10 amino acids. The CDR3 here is CACRHGRYTF. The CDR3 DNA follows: TGTGCCTGCCGACATGGGCGCTACACCTTC.